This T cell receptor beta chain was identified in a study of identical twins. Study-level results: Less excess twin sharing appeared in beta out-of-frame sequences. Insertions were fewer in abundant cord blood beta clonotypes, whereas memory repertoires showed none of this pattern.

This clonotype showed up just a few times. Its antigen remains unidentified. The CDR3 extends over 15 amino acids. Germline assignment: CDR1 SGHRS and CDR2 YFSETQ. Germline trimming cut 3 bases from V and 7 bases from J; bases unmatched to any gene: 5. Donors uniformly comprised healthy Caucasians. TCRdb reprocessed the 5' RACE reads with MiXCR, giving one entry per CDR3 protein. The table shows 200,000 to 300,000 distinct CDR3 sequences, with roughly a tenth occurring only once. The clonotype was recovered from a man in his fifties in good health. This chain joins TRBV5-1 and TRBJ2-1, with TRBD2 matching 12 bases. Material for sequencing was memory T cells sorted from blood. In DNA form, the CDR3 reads TGCGCCAGCAGCTCCCGACTAGCGGGAGTGAATGAGCAGTTCTTC. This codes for CASSSRLAGVNEQFF. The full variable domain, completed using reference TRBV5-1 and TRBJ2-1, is KAGVTQTPRYLIKTRGQQVTLSCSPISGHRSVSWYQQTPGQGLQFLFEYFSETQRNKGNFPGRFSGRQFSNSRSEMNVSTLELGDSALYLCASSSRLAGVNEQFFGPGTRLTVL.